These 8 T cell receptor beta chains originate from one sample sequenced in a study of blood T cell repertoires in COVID-19. Clones were sequenced by immunoSEQ multiplex PCR, and TCRdb holds only the in-frame ones, with some missing. The sample lists 150,000 to 200,000 clones, about 80% seen once, with about 2.6% in the top ten. Sequenced input: peripheral blood. The receptor source for this set is a human donor with acute or convalescent COVID-19. The donor label of this sample is uncertain.

The chain uses TRBV28 and TRBJ1-1, with TRBD1 as a possible D gene (6 bases). Germline lookup yields CDR1 MDHEN and CDR2 SYDVKM. The CDR3 sequence is 13 residues long. V was trimmed by 10 bases and J by 3 bases, leaving 15 bases between them. CDR3 protein: CAIQGGGDTEAFF. The CDR3 DNA reads as TGTGCCATCCAGGGAGGGGGGGACACTGAAGCTTTCTTT.

V gene TRBV6-5 combines with J gene TRBJ2-3; 8 nucleotides match TRBD2. V gave up 9 bases and J gave up 4 bases; unmatched junction bases: 3. This CDR3 contains 12 residues. The germline gives CDR1 MNHEY, CDR2 SVGAGI. The CDR3 nucleotides read TGTGCCAGTTCGGGAGGGCCAGATACGCAGTATTTT. Protein: CASSGGPDTQYF.

This chain connects TRBV30 to TRBJ2-5; 7 bases are a match to TRBD1. CDR1 and CDR2 from the germline V gene are GTSNPN and SVGIG (reference sequence). There are 14 residues in the CDR3. Losses at the gene ends were 3 bases for V and 5 bases for J; bases not matched to a gene: 9. The CDR3 loop reads CAWRSQGMRETQYF. CDR3 DNA sequence: TGTGCCTGGAGATCACAGGGGATGCGGGAGACCCAGTACTTC.

V and J are TRBV19 and TRBJ1-1, with unresolved D. Looked up from germline, CDR1 is LNHDA and CDR2 is SQIVND (reference sequence). This CDR3 contains 13 residues. V was pared by 3 bases and J by 4 bases, with 9 bases between. The CDR3 protein is CASSISVATEAFF. CDR3 DNA sequence: TGTGCCAGTAGTATTTCAGTGGCCACTGAAGCTTTCTTT. Full variable domain (remainder filled in from reference TRBV19 and TRBJ1-1): DGGITQSPKYLFRKEGQNVTLSCEQNLNHDAMYWYRQDPGQGLRLIYYSQIVNDFQKGDIAEGYSVSREKKESFPLTVTSAQKNPTAFYLCASSISVATEAFFGQGTRLTVV.

The gene calls are TRBV9 and TRBJ2-7; 8 nucleotides match TRBD2. Losses at the gene ends were 2 bases for V and 4 bases for J; bases not matched to a gene: 17. The CDR3 spans 18 residues. The germline V gene encodes CDR1 SGDLS and CDR2 YYNGEE. CDR3 in amino acids: CASSVGSLRGATPYEQYF. Written as DNA, the CDR3 is TGTGCCAGCAGCGTTGGTAGTTTGCGGGGGGCCACCCCTTACGAGCAGTACTTC.

The chain employs TRBV5-4 and TRBJ2-1; possibly TRBD2 for D (5 bases). The V and J ends lost 1 base and 6 bases respectively, with 8 bases between them. The CDR3 covers 13 residues. Looked up from germline, CDR1 is SGHNT and CDR2 is YYREEE (reference sequence). The CDR3: CASSLTGSNEQFF. In DNA form, the CDR3 reads TGTGCCAGCAGCTTGACGGGAAGCAATGAGCAGTTCTTC.

V usage is TRBV5-1 and J usage is TRBJ2-2, with 12 bases identical to TRBD2. CDR1 and CDR2 (germline): SGHRS, YFSETQ. CDR3 length equals 18 residues. With 4 bases clipped from V and 5 bases from J, the junction kept 12 bases outside the gene matches. CDR3 DNA sequence: TGCGCCAGCAGCCCCTGGACTAGCGGGAATACAAAAACCGGGGAGCTGTTTTTT. It specifies CASSPWTSGNTKTGELFF. The whole variable domain, remainder taken from reference TRBV5-1 and TRBJ2-2, is KAGVTQTPRYLIKTRGQQVTLSCSPISGHRSVSWYQQTPGQGLQFLFEYFSETQRNKGNFPGRFSGRQFSNSRSEMNVSTLELGDSALYLCASSPWTSGNTKTGELFFGEGSRLTVL.

This chain uses TRBV10-2 with TRBJ1-6, with TRBD1 identical over 7 bases. This CDR3 spans 19 amino acids. Germline V lookup: CDR1 WSHSY, CDR2 SAAADI. Trimming took 2 bases from V and 13 from J; bases not matched to a gene: 23. This CDR3 is CASSEPPGLGHRGGGPLHF. The CDR3 bases are TGCGCCAGCAGTGAGCCCCCTGGTCTAGGCCACAGGGGAGGTGGGCCCCTCCACTTT.